The entry that follows covers one TCR beta chain sequence. Its antigen is not known. V lost 2 bases to trimming and J lost 6 bases; unmatched junction nucleotides: 5. The CDR3 covers 15 residues. Germline assignment: CDR1 SGHTA and CDR2 FQGNSA. Though probably carrying unrecorded immune exposures, donors were nominally healthy at sampling. The source of the sample is a study of cytomegalovirus exposure and HLA in healthy donors. Findings and limits, study-wide: Previously analyzed data showed that most TCR beta V segments were productive at a frequency of about 87% or about 30%. The authors listed 150 or so TCR beta chains as cytomegalovirus-associated. Apart from CMV serostatus, no immune exposure information was available.

Primers: 60 Vbeta forward and 13 Jbeta reverse. Measured with immunoSEQ multiplex PCR; TCRdb has only the in-frame clones, and not every one. There are under 150,000 clones in the sample; around 10% occur only once, and around 1.9% lies in the top ten. The source is a male donor in good health and CMV-seronegative. The gene calls are TRBV7-2 and TRBJ2-7; 12 positions agree with TRBD1. Input material: PBMCs. CDR3 sequence reads: CASSLRGQGAPEQYF. CDR3 nucleotides: TGTGCCAGCAGCTTAAGGGGACAGGGGGCCCCCGAGCAGTACTTC.